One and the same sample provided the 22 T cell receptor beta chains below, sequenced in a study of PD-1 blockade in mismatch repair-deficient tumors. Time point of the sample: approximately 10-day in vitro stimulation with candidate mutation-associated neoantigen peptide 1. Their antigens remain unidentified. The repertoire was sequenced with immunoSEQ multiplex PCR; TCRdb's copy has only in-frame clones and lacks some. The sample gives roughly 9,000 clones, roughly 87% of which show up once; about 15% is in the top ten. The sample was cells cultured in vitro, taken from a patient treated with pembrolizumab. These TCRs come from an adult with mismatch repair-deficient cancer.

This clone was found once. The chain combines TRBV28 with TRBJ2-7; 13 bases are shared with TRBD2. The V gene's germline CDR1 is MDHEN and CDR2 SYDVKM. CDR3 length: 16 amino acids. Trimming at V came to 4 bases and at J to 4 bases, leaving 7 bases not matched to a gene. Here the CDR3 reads CASSSTGLAGDYEQYF. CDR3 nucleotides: TGTGCCAGCAGTTCGACCGGACTAGCGGGAGATTACGAGCAGTACTTC.

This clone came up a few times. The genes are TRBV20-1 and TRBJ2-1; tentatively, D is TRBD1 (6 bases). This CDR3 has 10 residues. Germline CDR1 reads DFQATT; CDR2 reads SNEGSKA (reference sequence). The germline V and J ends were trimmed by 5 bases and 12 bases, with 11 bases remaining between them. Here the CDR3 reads CSAWTAGQFF. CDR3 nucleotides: TGCAGTGCTTGGACAGCAGGGCAGTTCTTC.

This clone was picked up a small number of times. The CDR3 reads CASSQGQSYGYTF. CDR3 DNA: TGTGCCAGCAGCCAAGGGCAGTCCTATGGCTACACCTTC. The rearrangement uses TRBV14 and TRBJ1-2; D uncertain. Trimming took off 1 base at V and 4 bases at J, with 7 bases between the two ends. CDR3 size: 13 residues. CDR1 is SGHDN, CDR2 FVKESK, per germline.

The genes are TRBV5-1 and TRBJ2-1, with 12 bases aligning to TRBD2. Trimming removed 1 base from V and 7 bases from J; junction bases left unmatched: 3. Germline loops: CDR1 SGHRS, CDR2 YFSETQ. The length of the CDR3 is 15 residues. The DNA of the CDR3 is TGCGCCAGCAGCTTGCTAGCGGGAGGGTTTAATGAGCAGTTCTTC. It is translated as CASSLLAGGFNEQFF.

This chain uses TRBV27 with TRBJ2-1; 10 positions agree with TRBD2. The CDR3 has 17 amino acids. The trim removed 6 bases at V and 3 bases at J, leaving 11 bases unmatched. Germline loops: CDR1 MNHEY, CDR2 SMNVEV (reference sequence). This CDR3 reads CASRPASSGSLYNEQFF. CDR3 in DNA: TGTGCCAGCAGGCCCGCCTCTAGCGGGAGTCTCTACAATGAGCAGTTCTTC.

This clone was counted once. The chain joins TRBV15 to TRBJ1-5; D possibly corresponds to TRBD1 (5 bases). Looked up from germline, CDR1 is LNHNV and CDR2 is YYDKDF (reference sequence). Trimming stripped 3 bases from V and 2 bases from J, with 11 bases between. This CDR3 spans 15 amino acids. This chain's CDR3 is CATSRRGGGNQPQHF. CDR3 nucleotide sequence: TGTGCCACCAGCAGGAGGGGAGGAGGCAATCAGCCCCAGCATTTT.

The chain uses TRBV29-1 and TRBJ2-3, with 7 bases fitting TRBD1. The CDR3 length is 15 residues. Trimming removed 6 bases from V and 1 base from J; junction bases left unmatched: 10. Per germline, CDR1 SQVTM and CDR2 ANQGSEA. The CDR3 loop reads CSVNGQVARTDTQYF. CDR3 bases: TGCAGCGTAAACGGACAGGTCGCCCGCACAGATACGCAGTATTTT.

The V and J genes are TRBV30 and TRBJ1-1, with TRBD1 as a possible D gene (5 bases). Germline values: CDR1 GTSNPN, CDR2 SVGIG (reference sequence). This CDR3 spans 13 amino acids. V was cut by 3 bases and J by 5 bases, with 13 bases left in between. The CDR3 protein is CAWSVKGETEAFF. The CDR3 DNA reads TGTGCCTGGAGCGTCAAAGGGGAGACTGAAGCTTTCTTT.

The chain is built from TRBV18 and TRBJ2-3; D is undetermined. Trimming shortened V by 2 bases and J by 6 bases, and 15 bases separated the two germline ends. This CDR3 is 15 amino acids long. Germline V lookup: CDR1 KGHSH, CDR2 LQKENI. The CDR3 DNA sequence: TGTGCCAGCTCACCAATTGAAGCTTTTGGGGATACGCAGTATTTT. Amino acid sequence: CASSPIEAFGDTQYF.

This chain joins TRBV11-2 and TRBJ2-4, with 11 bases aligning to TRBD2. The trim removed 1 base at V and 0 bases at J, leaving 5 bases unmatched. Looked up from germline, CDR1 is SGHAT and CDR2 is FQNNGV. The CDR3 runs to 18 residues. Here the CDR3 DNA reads TGTGCCAGCAGCTTAGGTAGACTAGCGGGACCAGCCAAAAACATTCAGTACTTC. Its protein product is CASSLGRLAGPAKNIQYF.

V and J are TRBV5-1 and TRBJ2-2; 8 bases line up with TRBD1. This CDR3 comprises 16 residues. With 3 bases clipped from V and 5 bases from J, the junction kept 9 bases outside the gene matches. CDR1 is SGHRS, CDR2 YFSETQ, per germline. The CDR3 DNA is TGCGCCAGCAGCTCACCCGAGACAGGGGATACCGGGGAGCTGTTTTTT. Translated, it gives CASSSPETGDTGELFF. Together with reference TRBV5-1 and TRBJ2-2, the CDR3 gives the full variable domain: KAGVTQTPRYLIKTRGQQVTLSCSPISGHRSVSWYQQTPGQGLQFLFEYFSETQRNKGNFPGRFSGRQFSNSRSEMNVSTLELGDSALYLCASSSPETGDTGELFFGEGSRLTVL.

CDR3 protein: CASSSPGTGGNTIYF. The CDR3 region has the DNA TGTGCCAGCAGTTCCCCGGGGACGGGCGGAAACACCATATATTTT. This chain links TRBV28 with TRBJ1-3; D perhaps matches TRBD1 (5 bases). V lost 4 bases to trimming and J lost 4 bases, with 14 bases between them. The CDR3 sequence is 15 residues long. Per germline, CDR1 MDHEN and CDR2 SYDVKM.

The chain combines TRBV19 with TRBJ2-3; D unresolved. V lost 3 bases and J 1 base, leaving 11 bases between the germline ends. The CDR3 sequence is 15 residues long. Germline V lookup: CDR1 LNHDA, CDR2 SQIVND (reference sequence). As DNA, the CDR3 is TGTGCCAGTAGTATCGGCCAGACCCGCACAGATACGCAGTATTTT. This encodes CASSIGQTRTDTQYF.

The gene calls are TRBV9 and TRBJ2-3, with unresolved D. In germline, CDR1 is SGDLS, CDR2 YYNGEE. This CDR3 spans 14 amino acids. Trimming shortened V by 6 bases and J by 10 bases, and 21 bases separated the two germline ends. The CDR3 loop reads CASTSVDSTSPQYF. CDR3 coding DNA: TGTGCCAGCACCTCAGTGGATAGCACGAGCCCGCAGTATTTT.

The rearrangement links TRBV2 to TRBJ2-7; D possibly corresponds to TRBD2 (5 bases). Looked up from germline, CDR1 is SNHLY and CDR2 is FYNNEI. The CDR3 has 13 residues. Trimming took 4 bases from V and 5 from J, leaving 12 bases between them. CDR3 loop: CASSVEGSDEQYF. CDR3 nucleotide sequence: TGTGCCAGCAGTGTAGAGGGTTCCGACGAGCAGTACTTC.

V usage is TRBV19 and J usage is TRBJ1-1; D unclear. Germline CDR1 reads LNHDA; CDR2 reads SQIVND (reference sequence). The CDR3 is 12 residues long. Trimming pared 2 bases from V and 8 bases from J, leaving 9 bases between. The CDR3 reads CASSIKGLEAFF. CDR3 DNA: TGTGCCAGTAGTATAAAGGGCCTAGAAGCTTTCTTT.

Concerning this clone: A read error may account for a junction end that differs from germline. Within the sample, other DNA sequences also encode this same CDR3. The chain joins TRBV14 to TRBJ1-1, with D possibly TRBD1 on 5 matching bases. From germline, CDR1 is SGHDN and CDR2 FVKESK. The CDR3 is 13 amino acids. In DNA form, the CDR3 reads TGTGCTAGCAGCCTAACCGGGGCTACTGAAGCTTTCTTT. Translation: CASSLTGATEAFF.

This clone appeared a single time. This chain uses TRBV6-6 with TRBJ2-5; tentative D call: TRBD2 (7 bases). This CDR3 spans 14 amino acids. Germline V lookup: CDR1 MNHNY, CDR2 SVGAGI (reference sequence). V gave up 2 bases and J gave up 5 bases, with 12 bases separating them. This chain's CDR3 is CASSYAGAEETQYF. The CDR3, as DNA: TGTGCCAGCAGTTACGCGGGGGCAGAGGAGACCCAGTACTTC.

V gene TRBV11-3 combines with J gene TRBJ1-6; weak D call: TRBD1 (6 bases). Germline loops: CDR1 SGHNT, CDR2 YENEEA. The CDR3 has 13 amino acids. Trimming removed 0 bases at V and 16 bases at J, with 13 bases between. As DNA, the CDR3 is TGTGCCAGCAGCTTAGACCGGGGGCAACCACTCCACTTT. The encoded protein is CASSLDRGQPLHF.

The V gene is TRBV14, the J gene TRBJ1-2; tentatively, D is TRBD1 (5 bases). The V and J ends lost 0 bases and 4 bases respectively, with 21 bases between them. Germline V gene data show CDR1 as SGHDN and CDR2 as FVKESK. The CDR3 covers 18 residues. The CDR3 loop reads CASSQDLGQGSTPYGYTF. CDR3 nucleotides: TGTGCCAGCAGCCAAGATCTTGGGCAGGGTAGTACCCCCTATGGCTACACCTTC.

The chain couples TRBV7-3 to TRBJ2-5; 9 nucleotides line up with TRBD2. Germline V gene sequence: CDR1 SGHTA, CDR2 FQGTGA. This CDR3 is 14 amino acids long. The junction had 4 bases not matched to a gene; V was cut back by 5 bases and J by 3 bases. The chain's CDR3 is CASSQGTSKETQYF. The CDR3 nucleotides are TGTGCCAGCAGCCAAGGGACTAGCAAAGAGACCCAGTACTTC. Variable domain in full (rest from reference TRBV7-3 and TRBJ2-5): GAGVSQTPSNKVTEKGKYVELRCDPISGHTALYWYRQSLGQGPEFLIYFQGTGAADDSGLPNDRFFAVRPEGSVSTLKIQRTERGDSAVYLCASSQGTSKETQYFGPGTRLLVL.

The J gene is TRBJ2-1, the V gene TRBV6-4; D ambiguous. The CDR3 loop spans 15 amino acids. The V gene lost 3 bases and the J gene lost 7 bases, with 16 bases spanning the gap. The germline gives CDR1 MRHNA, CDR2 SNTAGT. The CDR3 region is CASSEFGGVGNEQFF. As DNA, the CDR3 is TGTGCCAGCAGTGAATTTGGCGGAGTGGGTAATGAGCAGTTCTTC.